This T cell receptor beta chain was observed in a study of blood T cell repertoires in COVID-19. Across the whole study: The United States, Italy and Spain were the sources of the acute and convalescent COVID-19 samples. T cells, B-cell-depleted T cells, or PBMCs provided the cDNA or gDNA that served as material.

Original handling: Researchers report that nucleated cell counts were estimated from reference gene primer amplification. Clones were read by immunoSEQ multiplex PCR, and TCRdb kept only the in-frame ones, dropping some. V, J and clone size are those of that table, while D and trimming were read from the DNA. The sample consists of 310,000 or so clones, 86% of them appearing once. This CDR3 contains 13 residues. V lost 6 bases, J lost 2 bases, and 11 bases lay in between. The TCR sequence derives from a woman aged 50 to 65 with acute or convalescent COVID-19. The sequencing sample was made of peripheral blood. V gene TRBV12-3 or TRBV12-4 combines with J gene TRBJ2-7, with a possible D match to TRBD2 (5 bases). The CDR3 region has the DNA TGTGCCAGCAGCCCCGGGATAACCTACGAGCAGTACTTC. Amino acid sequence: CASSPGITYEQYF.